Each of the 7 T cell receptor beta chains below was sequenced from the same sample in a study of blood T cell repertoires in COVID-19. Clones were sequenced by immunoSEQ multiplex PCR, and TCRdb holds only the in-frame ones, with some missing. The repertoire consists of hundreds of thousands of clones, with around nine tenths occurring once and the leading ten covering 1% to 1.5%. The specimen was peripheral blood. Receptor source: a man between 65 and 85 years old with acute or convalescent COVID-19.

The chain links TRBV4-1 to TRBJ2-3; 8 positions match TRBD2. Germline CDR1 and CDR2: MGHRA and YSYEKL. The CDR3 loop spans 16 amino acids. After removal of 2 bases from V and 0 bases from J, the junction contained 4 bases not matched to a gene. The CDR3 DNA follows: TGCGCCAGCAGCCAAAGGGCTAGCGGGAGCACAGATACGCAGTATTTT. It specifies CASSQRASGSTDTQYF.

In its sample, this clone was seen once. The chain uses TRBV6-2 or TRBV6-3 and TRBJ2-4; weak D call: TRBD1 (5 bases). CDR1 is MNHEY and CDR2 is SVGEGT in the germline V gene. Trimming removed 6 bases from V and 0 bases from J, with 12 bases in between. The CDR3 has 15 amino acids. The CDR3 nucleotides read TGTGCCAGCAGCCCCGACAGAATAGCCAAAAACATTCAGTACTTC. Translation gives CASSPDRIAKNIQYF.

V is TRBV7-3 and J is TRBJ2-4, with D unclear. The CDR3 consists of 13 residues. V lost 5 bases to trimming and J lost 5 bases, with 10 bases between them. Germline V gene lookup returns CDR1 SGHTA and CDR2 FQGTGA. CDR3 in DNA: TGTGCCAGCAGCCTAAACACCCAAAACATTCAGTACTTC. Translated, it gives CASSLNTQNIQYF.

CDR3 residues: CASSTPLRSTDTQYF. CDR3 nucleotide sequence: TGTGCCAGCAGCACCCCGTTGAGGAGCACAGATACGCAGTATTTT. The genes are TRBV5-4 and TRBJ2-3; D not certain. The CDR3 runs to 15 residues. Trimming stripped 4 bases from V and 0 bases from J, with 12 bases between. Germline loops: CDR1 SGHNT, CDR2 YYREEE (reference sequence).

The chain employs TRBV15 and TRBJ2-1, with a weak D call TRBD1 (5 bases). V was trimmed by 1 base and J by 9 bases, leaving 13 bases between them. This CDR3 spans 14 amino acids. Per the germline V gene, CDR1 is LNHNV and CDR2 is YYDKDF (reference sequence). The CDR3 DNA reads TGTGCCACCAGCAGAGTGACAGAAGGTGGTGAGCAGTTCTTC. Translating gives CATSRVTEGGEQFF.

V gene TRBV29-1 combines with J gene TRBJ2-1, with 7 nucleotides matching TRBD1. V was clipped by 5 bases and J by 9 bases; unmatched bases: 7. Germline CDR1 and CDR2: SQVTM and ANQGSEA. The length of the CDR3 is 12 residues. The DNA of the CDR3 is TGCAGCGTTCTTACAGGGGCGCCTGAGCAGTTCTTC. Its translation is CSVLTGAPEQFF.

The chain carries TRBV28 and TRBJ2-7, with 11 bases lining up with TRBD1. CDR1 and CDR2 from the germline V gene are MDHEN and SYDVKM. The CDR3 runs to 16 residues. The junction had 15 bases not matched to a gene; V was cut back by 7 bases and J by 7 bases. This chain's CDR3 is CASTLVAGTGGGEQYF. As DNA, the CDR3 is TGTGCCAGCACCTTAGTCGCCGGGACAGGGGGAGGAGAGCAGTACTTC.